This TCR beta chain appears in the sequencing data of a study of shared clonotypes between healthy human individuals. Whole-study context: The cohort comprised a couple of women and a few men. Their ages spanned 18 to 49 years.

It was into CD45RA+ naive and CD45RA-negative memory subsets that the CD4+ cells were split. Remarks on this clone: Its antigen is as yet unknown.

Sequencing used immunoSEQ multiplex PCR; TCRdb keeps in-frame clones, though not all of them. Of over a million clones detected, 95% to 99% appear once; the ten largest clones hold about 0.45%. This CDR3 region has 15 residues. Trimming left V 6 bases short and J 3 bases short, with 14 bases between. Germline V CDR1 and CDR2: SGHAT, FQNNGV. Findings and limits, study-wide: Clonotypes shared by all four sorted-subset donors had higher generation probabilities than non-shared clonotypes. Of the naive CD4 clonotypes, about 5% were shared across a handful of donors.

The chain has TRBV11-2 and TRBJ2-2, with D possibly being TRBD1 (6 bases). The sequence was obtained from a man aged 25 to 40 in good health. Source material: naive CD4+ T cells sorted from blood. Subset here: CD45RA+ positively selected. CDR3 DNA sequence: TGTGCCAGCAGTTTACAGGGAGTTTACACCGGGGAGCTGTTTTTT. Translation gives CASSLQGVYTGELFF.